These T cell receptor beta chains were read from a single sample in a study of cytomegalovirus exposure and HLA in healthy donors. TCRdb's table, derived via immunoSEQ multiplex PCR, lists solely in-frame clones and lacks some. The sample carries about 140,000 clones, approximately 80% recorded once. Sequencing used PBMCs. The receptors were gathered from a man aged 40-50 years in good health and CMV-seropositive. Both conserved end residues are part of each CDR3. Fields, in order: D gene, clone size, J gene, V gene, CDR3 DNA, CDR3 protein. A D gene is named only where the DNA matches it firmly. Rows may omit the clone size; those that give it use once, few, many or a size class.

. . TRBJ2-5 TRBV5-1 TGCGCCAGCAGCGGGGCGACTCAGGGAGAGACCCAGTACTTC CASSGATQGETQYF
TRBD2 . TRBJ2-5 TRBV29-1 TGCAGCGTTGCTAGACTAGCGGGTCAAGAGACCCAGTACTTC CSVARLAGQETQYF
TRBD1 . TRBJ1-1 TRBV2 TGTGCCAGCAGTTACATTGGGACAGAAGCTGAAGCTTTCTTT CASSYIGTEAEAFF
TRBD1 . TRBJ1-2 TRBV30 TGTGCCTGGAGTGTAGACAGGGGGCGTGGGGGCTACACCTTC CAWSVDRGRGGYTF
. . TRBJ1-1 TRBV9 TGTGCCAGCAGCGCCCTGGGGGCCAGGGACACTGAAGCTTTCTTT CASSALGARDTEAFF
. . TRBJ1-4 TRBV7-9 TGTGCCAGCAGCTCTCCCCAACGCGCAACTAATGAAAAACTGTTTTTT CASSSPQRATNEKLFF
TRBD2 . TRBJ2-5 TRBV5-1 TGCGCCAGCAGCCAGGGACTAGCGGGGTCCCAAGAGACCCAGTACTTC CASSQGLAGSQETQYF
TRBD1 . TRBJ2-3 TRBV11-2 TGTGCCAGCACCCAGGGGGTGGGGGATACGCAGTATTTT CASTQGVGDTQYF
TRBD1 . TRBJ2-1 TRBV7-7 TGTGCTAGCAGCTCCGGGACAGTGCCCTACAATGAGCAGTTCTTC CASSSGTVPYNEQFF
. . TRBJ1-2 TRBV4-1 TGCGCCAGCAGCCACCCCGACAGGCCAAACTATGGCTACACCTTC CASSHPDRPNYGYTF
TRBD1 . TRBJ2-6 TRBV10-3 TGTGCCATCACCGGGACAGGGTCCTCTGGGGCCAACGTCCTGACTTTC CAITGTGSSGANVLTF
. . TRBJ2-7 TRBV5-1 TGCGCCAGCAGCTCGGGGGCCTACGAGCAGTACTTC CASSSGAYEQYF
. . TRBJ1-2 TRBV5-1 TGCGCCAGCAGCACATCCGGGATGACGCCAGCTGGCTACACCTTC CASSTSGMTPAGYTF
. . TRBJ1-3 TRBV6-4 TGTGCCAGCAGGGGGAGCCGGGTTCTCTCAGGAAACACCATATATTTT CASRGSRVLSGNTIYF
. . TRBJ1-1 TRBV5-1 TGCGCCAGCAGCTTGGAGGGAGGAGGTGAAGCTTTCTTT CASSLEGGGEAFF
TRBD1 . TRBJ1-1 TRBV9 TGTGCCAGCAGCGTAGCGGGACAGGGGGCCCTCGACACTGAAGCTTTCTTT CASSVAGQGALDTEAFF
TRBD1 many TRBJ2-7 TRBV19 TGTGCCAGCACGACAGGGGGCGACGAGCAGTACTTC CASTTGGDEQYF
TRBD1 . TRBJ1-6 TRBV5-6 TGTGCCAGCAGCTACTCGGACAGGCCTAATTCACCCCTCCACTTT CASSYSDRPNSPLHF